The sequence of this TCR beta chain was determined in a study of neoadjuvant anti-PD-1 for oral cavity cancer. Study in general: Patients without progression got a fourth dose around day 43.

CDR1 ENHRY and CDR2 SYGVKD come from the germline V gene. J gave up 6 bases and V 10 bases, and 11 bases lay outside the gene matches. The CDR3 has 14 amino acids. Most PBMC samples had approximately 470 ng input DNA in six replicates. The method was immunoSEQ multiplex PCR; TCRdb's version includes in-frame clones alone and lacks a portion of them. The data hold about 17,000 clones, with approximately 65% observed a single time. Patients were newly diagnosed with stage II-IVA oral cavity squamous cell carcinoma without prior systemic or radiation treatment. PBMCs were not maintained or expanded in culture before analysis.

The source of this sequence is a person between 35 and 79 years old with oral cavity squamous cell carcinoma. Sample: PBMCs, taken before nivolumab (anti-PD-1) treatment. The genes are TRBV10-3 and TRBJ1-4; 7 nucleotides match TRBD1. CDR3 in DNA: TGTGCCACCCAGGGACAGCAGTTTGATGAAAAACTGTTTTTT. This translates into CATQGQQFDEKLFF.